This T cell receptor (beta chain) was sequenced in a study of T cell changes during pregnancy in multiple sclerosis. The ends were cut back, 8 bases at V and 4 bases at J, with 12 bases in the middle. The germline gives CDR1 LNHDA, CDR2 SQIVND (reference sequence). CDR3 length: 13 residues. The table came from immunoSEQ multiplex PCR; TCRdb's copy has only in-frame clones and leaves some out. Counted here are over 65,000 clones, roughly nine tenths occurring once; the ten biggest clones make up 2.5% to 3%. The source was peripheral blood, collected in the first trimester of pregnancy. The sequence was obtained from a female donor with multiple sclerosis, enrolled in a pregnancy study. V usage is TRBV19 and J usage is TRBJ1-5, with TRBD1 as a possible D gene (6 bases). The CDR3 DNA sequence: TGTGCCAGTCTCGGACAGAATAATCAGCCCCAGCATTTT. It specifies CASLGQNNQPQHF.